This T cell receptor (beta chain) was profiled in a study of T cells in Graves' hyperthyroidism and ophthalmopathy. Study-level findings and limits: Model-based prediction identified ophthalmopathy a median about 7 months prior to its onset.

V was pared by 3 bases and J by 7 bases, with 7 bases of the junction left unmatched. Germline CDR1 SGHDN, CDR2 FVKESK. CDR3 length: 15 residues. This clonotype was found many times. Its antigen is unknown. The investigators amplified TCR beta CDR3 regions from RNA transcripts. First-round RT-PCR targeting the TCR CDR3 was performed with the HTBI primer set. TCRdb ran MiXCR on the multiplex PCR reads and lists one entry per CDR3 protein. The sample carries approximately 620,000 distinct CDR3 sequences, roughly 15% recorded once. This TCR was sampled from a woman aged 40 to 50 with Graves' ophthalmopathy. The specimen was blood. The genes are TRBV14 and TRBJ2-1, with 9 bases fitting TRBD1. As DNA, the CDR3 is TGTGCCAGCAGCCAGTCGGACAGGGGTCGTAATGAGCAGTTCTTC. This encodes CASSQSDRGRNEQFF.